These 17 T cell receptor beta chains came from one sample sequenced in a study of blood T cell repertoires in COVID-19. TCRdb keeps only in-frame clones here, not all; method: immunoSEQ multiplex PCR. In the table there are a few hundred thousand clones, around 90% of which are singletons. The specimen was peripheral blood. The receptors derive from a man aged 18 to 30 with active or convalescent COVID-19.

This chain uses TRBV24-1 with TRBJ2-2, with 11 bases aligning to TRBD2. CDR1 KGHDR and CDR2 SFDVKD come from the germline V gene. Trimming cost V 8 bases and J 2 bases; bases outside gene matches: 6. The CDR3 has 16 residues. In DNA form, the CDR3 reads TGTGCCACCAAGGGGGGACTAGCGGAAAACACCGGGGAGCTGTTTTTT. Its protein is CATKGGLAENTGELFF.

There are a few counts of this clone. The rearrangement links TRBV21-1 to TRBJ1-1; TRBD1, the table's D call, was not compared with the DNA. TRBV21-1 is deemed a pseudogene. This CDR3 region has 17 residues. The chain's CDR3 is CASSPRDSPILNTEAFF. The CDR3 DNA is TGTGCCAGCAGCCCCCGGGACAGTCCCATTTTAAACACTGAAGCTTTCTTT.

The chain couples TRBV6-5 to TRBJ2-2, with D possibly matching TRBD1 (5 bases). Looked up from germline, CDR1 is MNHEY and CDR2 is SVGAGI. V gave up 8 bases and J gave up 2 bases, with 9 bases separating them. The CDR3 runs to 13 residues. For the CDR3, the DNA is TGTGCCAGCGGCAGGGCTAACACCGGGGAGCTGTTTTTT. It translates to CASGRANTGELFF.

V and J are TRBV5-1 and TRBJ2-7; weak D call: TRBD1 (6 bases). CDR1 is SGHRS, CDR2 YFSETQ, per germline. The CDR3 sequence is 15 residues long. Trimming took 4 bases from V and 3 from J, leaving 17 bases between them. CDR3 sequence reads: CASSPLTQGFYEQYF. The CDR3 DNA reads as TGCGCCAGCAGCCCGCTGACACAGGGATTCTACGAGCAGTACTTC. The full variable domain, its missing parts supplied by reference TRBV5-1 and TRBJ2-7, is KAGVTQTPRYLIKTRGQQVTLSCSPISGHRSVSWYQQTPGQGLQFLFEYFSETQRNKGNFPGRFSGRQFSNSRSEMNVSTLELGDSALYLCASSPLTQGFYEQYFGPGTRLTVT.

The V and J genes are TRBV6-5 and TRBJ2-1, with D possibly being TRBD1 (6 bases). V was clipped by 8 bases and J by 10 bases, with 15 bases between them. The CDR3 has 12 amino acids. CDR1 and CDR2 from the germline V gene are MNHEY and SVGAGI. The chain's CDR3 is CASVPLQGEQFF. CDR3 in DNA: TGTGCCAGCGTACCCCTCCAGGGGGAGCAGTTCTTC.

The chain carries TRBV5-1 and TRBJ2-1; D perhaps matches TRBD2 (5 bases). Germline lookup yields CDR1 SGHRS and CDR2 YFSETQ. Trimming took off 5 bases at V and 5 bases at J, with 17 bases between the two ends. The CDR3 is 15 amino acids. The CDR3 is CASRKQWEINNEQFF. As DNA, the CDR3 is TGCGCCAGCAGGAAACAGTGGGAGATTAACAATGAGCAGTTCTTC.

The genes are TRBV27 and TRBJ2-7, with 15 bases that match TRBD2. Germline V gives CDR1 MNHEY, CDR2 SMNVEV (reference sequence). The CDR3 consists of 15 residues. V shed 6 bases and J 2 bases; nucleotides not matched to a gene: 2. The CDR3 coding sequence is TGTGCCAGCAGGAGGACTAGCGGGGGGGCCTACGAGCAGTACTTC. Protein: CASRRTSGGAYEQYF.

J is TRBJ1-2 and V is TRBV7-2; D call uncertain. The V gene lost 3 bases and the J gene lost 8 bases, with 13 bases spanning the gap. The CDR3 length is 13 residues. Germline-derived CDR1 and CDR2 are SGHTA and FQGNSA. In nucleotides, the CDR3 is TGTGCCAGCAGCTTGAGTATTGTGGGCGGCTACACCTTC. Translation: CASSLSIVGGYTF. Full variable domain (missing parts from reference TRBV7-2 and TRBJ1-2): GAGVSQSPSNKVTEKGKDVELRCDPISGHTALYWYRQSLGQGLEFLIYFQGNSAPDKSGLPSDRFSAERTGGSVSTLTIQRTQQEDSAVYLCASSLSIVGGYTFGSGTRLTVV.

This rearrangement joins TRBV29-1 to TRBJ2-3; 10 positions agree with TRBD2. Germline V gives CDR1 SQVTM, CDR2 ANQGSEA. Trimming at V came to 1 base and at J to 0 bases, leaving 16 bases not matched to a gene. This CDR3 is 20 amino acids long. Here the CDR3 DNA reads TGCAGCGTTGAAGTACTTCCTACTAGCGGGGAAGGGGTTAGCACAGATACGCAGTATTTT. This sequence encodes CSVEVLPTSGEGVSTDTQYF.

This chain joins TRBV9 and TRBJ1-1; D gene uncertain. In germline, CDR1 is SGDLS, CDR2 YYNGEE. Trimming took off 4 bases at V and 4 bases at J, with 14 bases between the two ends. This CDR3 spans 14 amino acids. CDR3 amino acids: CASSRTPMSTEAFF. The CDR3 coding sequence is TGTGCCAGCAGCCGCACCCCGATGAGCACTGAAGCTTTCTTT.

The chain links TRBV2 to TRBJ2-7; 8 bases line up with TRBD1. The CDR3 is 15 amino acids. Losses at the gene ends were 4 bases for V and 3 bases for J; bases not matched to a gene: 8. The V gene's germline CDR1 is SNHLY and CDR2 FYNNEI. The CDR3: CASSVGAGGGYEQYF. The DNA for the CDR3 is TGTGCCAGCAGTGTCGGGGCAGGGGGCGGCTACGAGCAGTACTTC.

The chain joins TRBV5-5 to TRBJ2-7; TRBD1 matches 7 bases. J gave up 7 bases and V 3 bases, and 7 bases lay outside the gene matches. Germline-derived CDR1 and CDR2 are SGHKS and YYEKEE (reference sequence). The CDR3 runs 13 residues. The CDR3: CASSWPDRVEQYF. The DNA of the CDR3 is TGTGCCAGCAGCTGGCCCGACAGGGTTGAGCAGTACTTC. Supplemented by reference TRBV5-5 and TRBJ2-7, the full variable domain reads DAGVTQSPTHLIKTRGQQVTLRCSPISGHKSVSWYQQVLGQGPQFIFQYYEKEERGRGNFPDRFSARQFPNYSSELNVNALLLGDSALYLCASSWPDRVEQYFGPGTRLTVT.

The CDR3 protein is CASSDQPGTTNEKLFF. CDR3 bases: TGTGCCAGCTCAGACCAGCCAGGGACAACTAATGAAAAACTGTTTTTT. The J gene is TRBJ1-4, the V gene TRBV18; possible D gene TRBD1, 5 bases. Looked up from germline, CDR1 is KGHSH and CDR2 is LQKENI. The V end was cut by 5 bases, the J end by 0 bases, with 13 bases between. The CDR3 runs to 16 residues.

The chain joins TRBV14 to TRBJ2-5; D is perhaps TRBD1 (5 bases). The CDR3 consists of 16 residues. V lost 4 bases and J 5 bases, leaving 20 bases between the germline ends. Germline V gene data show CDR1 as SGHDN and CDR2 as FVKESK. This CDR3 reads CASSPKGPQTRETQYF. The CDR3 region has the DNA TGTGCCAGCAGCCCCAAGGGGCCCCAAACCCGGGAGACCCAGTACTTC.

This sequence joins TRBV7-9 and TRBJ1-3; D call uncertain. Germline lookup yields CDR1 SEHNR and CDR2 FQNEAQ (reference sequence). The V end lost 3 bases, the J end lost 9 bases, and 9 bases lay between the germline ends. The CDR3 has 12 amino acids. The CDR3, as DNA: TGTGCCAGCAGCTTCGGGTTGGGCACCATATATTTT. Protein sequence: CASSFGLGTIYF.

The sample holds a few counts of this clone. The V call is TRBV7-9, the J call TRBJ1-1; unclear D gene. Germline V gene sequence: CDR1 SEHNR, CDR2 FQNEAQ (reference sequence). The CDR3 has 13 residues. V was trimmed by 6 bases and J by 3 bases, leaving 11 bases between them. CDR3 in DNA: TGTGCCAGCAGTTTCTGGGAGGACACTGAAGCTTTCTTT. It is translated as CASSFWEDTEAFF.

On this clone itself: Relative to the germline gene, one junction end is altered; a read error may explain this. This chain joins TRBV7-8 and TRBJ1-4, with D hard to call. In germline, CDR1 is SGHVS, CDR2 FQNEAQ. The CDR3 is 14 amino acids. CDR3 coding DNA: TGTGCCGGCAGCTCGAGGACGGGGAAGGAAAAACTGTTTTTT. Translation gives CAGSSRTGKEKLFF.